Shown below are 32 T cell receptor beta chains from a single sample sequenced in a study of beta chain features in type 1 diabetes. Expressed TCRB transcripts were sequenced because the isolated RNA had all been reverse transcribed beforehand. Using immunoSEQ multiplex PCR, the repertoire was profiled, and TCRdb retains in-frame clones only, with some absent. The top ten hold 0.02% to 0.03% of the sample, which has 860,000 or so clones, about a sixth seen once. Specimen: naive CD4+ T cells from blood. These receptors were obtained from a woman aged 18 to 35 in good health.

This clone showed up just a few times. Distinct nucleotide sequences in the sample also encode this CDR3. The chain joins TRBV7-9 to TRBJ2-7; the D is unclear. CDR3 length: 11 amino acids. V lost 1 base to trimming and J lost 3 bases, with 1 base between them. The V gene's germline CDR1 is SEHNR and CDR2 FQNEAQ (reference sequence). CDR3 DNA sequence: TGTGCCAGCAGCTTAGACTACGAGCAGTACTTC. This codes for CASSLDYEQYF.

The J gene is TRBJ2-1, the V gene TRBV11-1, with D possibly being TRBD2 (6 bases). Germline CDR1 is SGHAT and CDR2 is FQDESV (reference sequence). With 1 base removed from V and 8 bases from J, the gap between germline ends came to 15 bases. The CDR3 extends over 15 amino acids. The CDR3 loop reads CASSLEGSPGDEQFF. For the CDR3, the DNA is TGTGCCAGCAGCTTAGAGGGGAGCCCGGGGGATGAGCAGTTCTTC.

This chain joins TRBV5-4 and TRBJ2-7; no reliable D call. V dropped 2 bases and J dropped 4 bases, with 10 bases sitting between them. Per the germline V gene, CDR1 is SGHNT and CDR2 is YYREEE (reference sequence). This CDR3 is 13 amino acids long. CDR3 loop: CASSLPTGYEQYF. The DNA of the CDR3 is TGTGCCAGCAGCTTACCAACTGGATACGAGCAGTACTTC.

The chain has TRBV6-5 and TRBJ1-4; D remains ambiguous. Germline loops: CDR1 MNHEY, CDR2 SVGAGI. V shed 1 base and J shed 5 bases, with 8 bases lying between them. This CDR3 is 14 amino acids long. Here the CDR3 DNA reads TGTGCCAGCAGTTACTATTCATTGAATGAAAAACTGTTTTTT. Translating it yields CASSYYSLNEKLFF.

The CDR3 coding sequence is TGTGCCAGCAGTTCACAGGTTGGCTTTACCTACGAGCAGTACTTC. Translated: CASSSQVGFTYEQYF. The chain couples TRBV6-6 to TRBJ2-5; maybe TRBD1 (5 bases). The DNA matches TRBJ2-7 better at its end, which makes the J call doubtful. The germline gives CDR1 MNHNY, CDR2 SVGAGI (reference sequence). This CDR3 comprises 15 residues.

This clone was counted a few times. The rearrangement joins TRBV28 to TRBJ2-7; 8 positions match TRBD1. This CDR3 comprises 19 residues. J was trimmed by 2 bases and V by 5 bases; bases with no gene match: 20. CDR1 is MDHEN, CDR2 SYDVKM, per germline. The CDR3 region has the DNA TGTGCCAGCAGTCTGTGGACAGGGTCTGGGGCACCCAGAACCTACGAGCAGTACTTC. It encodes CASSLWTGSGAPRTYEQYF.

In regard to this clone: Other DNA variants within this sample encode the same CDR3. The chain links TRBV7-9 to TRBJ2-3; D uncertain. Germline assignment: CDR1 SEHNR and CDR2 FQNEAQ (reference sequence). The CDR3 covers 15 residues. Trimming removed 5 bases from V and 0 bases from J, with 12 bases in between. CDR3 DNA sequence: TGTGCCAGCAGCCCTCTCGGGCGTAGCACAGATACGCAGTATTTT. Translation gives CASSPLGRSTDTQYF.

The chain couples TRBV6-6 to TRBJ2-3; D is ambiguous. The germline CDR1 and CDR2 sequences are MNHNY and SVGAGI (reference sequence). Trimming took 4 bases from V and 6 from J, leaving 11 bases between them. The CDR3 has 13 residues. CDR3 in DNA: TGTGCCAGCAGTTCGCCACTGGTGGATACGCAGTATTTT. Protein sequence: CASSSPLVDTQYF.

The chain carries TRBV27 and TRBJ2-5; 7 bases agree with TRBD2. The J segment lost 5 bases and the V segment lost 8 bases, leaving 11 bases of the junction unmatched. The CDR3 length is 14 residues. Germline V gives CDR1 MNHEY, CDR2 SMNVEV (reference sequence). The CDR3 loop reads CASSFWEGAETQYF. In nucleotides, the CDR3 is TGTGCCAGCTCTTTCTGGGAGGGAGCGGAGACCCAGTACTTC.

This clone has more than one count but fewer than ten. The V call is TRBV6-5, the J call TRBJ2-1; D might be TRBD2 (5 bases). The V end lost 5 bases, the J end lost 1 base, and 9 bases lay between the germline ends. Germline CDR1 reads MNHEY; CDR2 reads SVGAGI. The CDR3 runs to 14 residues. CDR3 DNA: TGTGCCAGCAGTGCGGAGCGGTCCTACAATGAGCAGTTCTTC. It yields the protein CASSAERSYNEQFF.

This clone has a handful of counts. V is TRBV9 and J is TRBJ2-7; 10 bases fit TRBD2. CDR1 and CDR2 from the germline V gene are SGDLS and YYNGEE. Trimming at V came to 3 bases and at J to 2 bases, leaving 5 bases not matched to a gene. The CDR3 sequence is 15 residues long. This CDR3 reads CASSATSGKTYEQYF. CDR3 in DNA: TGTGCCAGCAGCGCTACTAGCGGGAAGACCTACGAGCAGTACTTC.

This clone was counted a few times. This chain joins TRBV9 and TRBJ2-2, with D tentatively TRBD1 (6 bases). CDR3 length: 16 amino acids. The V end was cut by 1 base, the J end by 4 bases, with 14 bases between. The germline gives CDR1 SGDLS, CDR2 YYNGEE. Here the CDR3 reads CASSVSGAGGTGELFF. The CDR3 coding sequence is TGTGCCAGCAGCGTATCAGGGGCCGGCGGCACCGGGGAGCTGTTTTTT.

This sequence joins TRBV7-9 and TRBJ2-1; 11 positions match TRBD2. The CDR3 loop spans 16 amino acids. Germline V gives CDR1 SEHNR, CDR2 FQNEAQ (reference sequence). Trimming cost V 7 bases and J 4 bases; bases outside gene matches: 9. CDR3 amino acids: CASIRTGTSGYNEQFF. CDR3 nucleotides: TGTGCCAGCATCCGAACCGGGACTAGCGGTTACAATGAGCAGTTCTTC.

V and J are TRBV5-4 and TRBJ1-1; D may be TRBD1 (6 bases). The CDR3 length is 14 residues. The V end lost 4 bases, the J end lost 0 bases, and 10 bases lay between the germline ends. Germline loops: CDR1 SGHNT, CDR2 YYREEE (reference sequence). The CDR3 region is CASSTGTLNTEAFF. In nucleotides, the CDR3 is TGTGCCAGCAGCACCGGGACACTGAACACTGAAGCTTTCTTT.

The gene calls are TRBV7-3 and TRBJ2-1, with no clear D. Trimming left V 1 base short and J 0 bases short, with 4 bases between. The CDR3 runs 14 residues. Per the germline V gene, CDR1 is SGHTA and CDR2 is FQGTGA. The chain's CDR3 is CASSLKSSYNEQFF. The CDR3 DNA reads as TGTGCCAGCAGCTTAAAGAGCTCCTACAATGAGCAGTTCTTC.

This clone was found a few times. The chain uses TRBV14 and TRBJ1-1, with D perhaps matching TRBD1 (5 bases). Trimming removed 0 bases at V and 0 bases at J, with 11 bases between. Per germline, CDR1 SGHDN and CDR2 FVKESK. The CDR3 spans 16 residues. CDR3 protein: CASSQDLGQVNTEAFF. CDR3 bases: TGTGCCAGCAGCCAAGATTTGGGGCAGGTGAACACTGAAGCTTTCTTT. Drawing the rest from reference TRBV14 and TRBJ1-1, the complete variable domain is EAGVTQFPSHSVIEKGQTVTLRCDPISGHDNLYWYRRVMGKEIKFLLHFVKESKQDESGMPNNRFLAERTGGTYSTLKVQPAELEDSGVYFCASSQDLGQVNTEAFFGQGTRLTVV.

The gene calls are TRBV10-3 and TRBJ2-7; TRBD1 matches at 9 bases. From germline, CDR1 is ENHRY and CDR2 SYGVKD. This CDR3 spans 15 amino acids. J was trimmed by 1 base and V by 6 bases; bases with no gene match: 7. CDR3 residues: CAISRDRAGSYEQYF. CDR3 bases: TGTGCCATCAGCCGGGACAGGGCGGGATCCTACGAGCAGTACTTC.

Remarks on this clone: Other DNA sequences in this sample translate to the same CDR3. The gene calls are TRBV7-9 and TRBJ1-1; tentatively, D is TRBD1 (5 bases). V was clipped by 5 bases and J by 1 base, with 11 bases between them. Germline V CDR1 and CDR2: SEHNR, FQNEAQ (reference sequence). This CDR3 comprises 14 residues. CDR3 sequence: CASSLQGPNTEAFF. CDR3 nucleotide sequence: TGTGCCAGCAGCCTCCAGGGTCCGAACACTGAAGCTTTCTTT.

For the CDR3, the DNA is TGCGCCAGCAGCTTGGCGGCCGGAGGGACATCCTACTCTGGGGCCAACGTCCTGACTTTC. This codes for CASSLAAGGTSYSGANVLTF. The chain recombines TRBV5-1 with TRBJ2-6; the D gene could be TRBD1 or TRBD2 (6 bases each). Deletions cut 0 bases from V and 0 bases from J, with 19 bases between. The CDR3 is 20 residues long. Germline V lookup: CDR1 SGHRS, CDR2 YFSETQ.

A remark on this clone: Other DNA sequences in the sample encode the same CDR3. The chain joins TRBV7-2 to TRBJ2-7; the D gene is possibly TRBD1 (6 bases). Germline values: CDR1 SGHTA, CDR2 FQGNSA. There are 14 residues in the CDR3. V was cut by 5 bases and J by 0 bases, with 11 bases left in between. CDR3 protein: CASSPGQSSYEQYF. The CDR3 bases are TGTGCCAGCAGCCCAGGACAGAGCTCCTACGAGCAGTACTTC.

This clone was observed a handful of times. The chain combines TRBV7-2 with TRBJ2-2; 9 nucleotides align to TRBD2. The CDR3 is 16 amino acids. The V segment lost 5 bases and the J segment 2 bases; nucleotides outside the gene matches: 6. Germline lookup yields CDR1 SGHTA and CDR2 FQGNSA. Here the CDR3 DNA reads TGTGCCAGCAGCACCAGACTAGCGGAAAACACCGGGGAGCTGTTTTTT. Translating gives CASSTRLAENTGELFF.

The rearrangement joins TRBV11-2 to TRBJ2-1, with no clear D. V shed 2 bases and J shed 2 bases, with 10 bases lying between them. The CDR3 runs to 15 residues. The V gene's germline CDR1 is SGHAT and CDR2 FQNNGV. The DNA of the CDR3 is TGTGCCAGCAGCTTATCAGTAGAAACCTACAATGAGCAGTTCTTC. Protein sequence: CASSLSVETYNEQFF.

The chain has TRBV20-1 and TRBJ2-7; D unclear. Looked up from germline, CDR1 is DFQATT and CDR2 is SNEGSKA (reference sequence). V lost 4 bases and J lost 6, with 7 bases in between. CDR3 length: 10 amino acids. For the CDR3, the DNA is TGCAGTGCTACCCTCCGCGAGCAGTACTTC. Its protein is CSATLREQYF.

There are a few counts of this clone. The gene calls are TRBV7-2 and TRBJ2-3; D unclear. Germline V gives CDR1 SGHTA, CDR2 FQGNSA. Trimming cost V 2 bases and J 2 bases, with 20 bases left between them. This CDR3 is built from 18 residues. Here the CDR3 reads CASSLIAARSQITDTQYF. Here the CDR3 DNA reads TGTGCCAGCAGCTTAATTGCGGCGAGAAGTCAGATCACAGATACGCAGTATTTT.

This clone was observed a few times. V gene TRBV7-9 combines with J gene TRBJ2-1; 10 positions match TRBD2. The trim removed 2 bases at V and 9 bases at J, leaving 4 bases unmatched. Germline V gives CDR1 SEHNR, CDR2 FQNEAQ (reference sequence). CDR3 size: 14 residues. DNA for the CDR3: TGTGCCAGCAGCTTACTAGCGGGAGAAACTGAGCAGTTCTTC. It codes for CASSLLAGETEQFF.

This clone was seen a few times. The V and J genes are TRBV2 and TRBJ2-2, with TRBD1 as a possible D gene (5 bases). This CDR3 spans 15 amino acids. V gave up 10 bases and J gave up 1 base, with 16 bases separating them. Germline V gives CDR1 SNHLY, CDR2 FYNNEI. CDR3 protein: CAIHRMGQNTGELFF. CDR3 nucleotide sequence: TGTGCCATCCATAGGATGGGGCAGAACACCGGGGAGCTGTTTTTT.

The chain joins TRBV11-1 to TRBJ2-3, with 15 nucleotides matching TRBD2. Trimming removed 5 bases from V and 2 bases from J; junction bases left unmatched: 11. The CDR3 contains 19 residues. The germline gives CDR1 SGHAT, CDR2 FQDESV (reference sequence). The CDR3: CASSRRTSGRALYTDTQYF. In DNA, the CDR3 is TGTGCCAGCAGCCGGCGGACTAGCGGGAGGGCACTTTACACAGATACGCAGTATTTT.

This clone was picked up one time. The rearrangement joins TRBV27 to TRBJ2-6; 9 nucleotides line up with TRBD1. Germline V gene sequence: CDR1 MNHEY, CDR2 SMNVEV (reference sequence). V gave up 6 bases and J gave up 3 bases; unmatched junction bases: 12. This CDR3 is built from 18 residues. The CDR3 reads CASRRDREAFSGANVLTF. The CDR3 DNA is TGTGCCAGCAGGAGGGACAGGGAGGCCTTTAGTGGGGCCAACGTCCTGACTTTC.

This chain connects TRBV9 to TRBJ1-3; D not resolved. The CDR3 is 14 amino acids. CDR1 and CDR2 (germline): SGDLS, YYNGEE. Trimming cost V 3 bases and J 0 bases, with 7 bases left between them. Written as DNA, the CDR3 is TGTGCCAGCAGCGAGACAAGCTCTGGAAACACCATATATTTT. It translates to CASSETSSGNTIYF.

The chain links TRBV6-1 to TRBJ2-5; D is unresolved. Germline loops: CDR1 MNHNS, CDR2 SASEGT. This CDR3 comprises 14 residues. V dropped 3 bases and J dropped 7 bases, with 15 bases sitting between them. The CDR3 nucleotides read TGTGCCAGCAGTGACGGCAGGTTCGTGGGGACCCAGTACTTC. Translation: CASSDGRFVGTQYF.

This clone was found a few times. This chain connects TRBV5-4 to TRBJ2-7; D might be TRBD2 (7 bases). V gave up 5 bases and J gave up 3 bases, with 18 bases separating them. The CDR3 is made up of 15 amino acids. The V gene's germline CDR1 is SGHNT and CDR2 YYREEE (reference sequence). The CDR3 sequence is CASSYKGGRLYEQYF. As DNA, the CDR3 is TGTGCCAGCAGTTATAAGGGGGGGCGGCTCTACGAGCAGTACTTC. Complete variable domain (other parts from reference TRBV5-4 and TRBJ2-7): ETGVTQSPTHLIKTRGQQVTLRCSSQSGHNTVSWYQQALGQGPQFIFQYYREEENGRGNFPPRFSGLQFPNYSSELNVNALELDDSALYLCASSYKGGRLYEQYFGPGTRLTVT.

The CDR3 bases are TGTGCCAGCAGTTACCTGACTAGCCCCGTGGGTCAGACCCAGTACTTC. This translates into CASSYLTSPVGQTQYF. The rearrangement joins TRBV6-6 to TRBJ2-5; 7 bases are a match to TRBD2. Looked up from germline, CDR1 is MNHNY and CDR2 is SVGAGI (reference sequence). V lost 2 bases to trimming and J lost 6 bases; unmatched junction nucleotides: 12. The CDR3 has 16 residues.